Listed below are T cell receptor beta chains from one sample, sequenced in a study of molecular identifiers for immune sequencing clone quantification. TCRdb re-called the PCR reads through MiXCR, storing one row per CDR3 protein. The data show 23,000 or so distinct CDR3 sequences, with about a sixth seen just once and about 0.93% held by the top ten. The sequenced material came from naive CD8+ T cells from blood, with Jurkat cell RNA spiked in. Receptors were obtained from a human donor in good health. Some libraries in this study had Jurkat cell RNA spiked in. CDR3s include the opening cysteine and the closing phenylalanine or tryptophan. The D gene is left open where the match is weak. Clone size appears in some rows only: once, few, many, or a class for an expanded clone.

j_gene: TRBJ2-7; d_gene: -; abundance: -; v_gene: TRBV20-1; CDR3aa: CSARSRQKSYEQCF; CDR3nt: TGCAGTGCCCGGTCGAGACAGAAATCCTACGAGCAGTGCTTC
j_gene: TRBJ1-5; d_gene: -; abundance: few; v_gene: TRBV19; CDR3aa: CASSIGGRSNQPQHF; CDR3nt: TGTGCCAGTAGTATAGGGGGTCGGAGTAATCAGCCCCAGCATTTT
j_gene: TRBJ2-5; d_gene: -; abundance: -; v_gene: TRBV5-4; CDR3aa: CASSLWLGTKQETQYF; CDR3nt: TGTGCCAGCAGCTTATGGTTGGGGACAAAACAAGAGACCCAGTACTTC
j_gene: TRBJ2-7; d_gene: -; abundance: many; v_gene: TRBV4-2; CDR3aa: CASSQARDSYEQYF; CDR3nt: TGTGCCAGCAGCCAAGCGAGGGACTCCTACGAGCAGTACTTC
j_gene: TRBJ2-5; d_gene: TRBD2; abundance: many; v_gene: TRBV4-1; CDR3aa: CASSQDPLSGSGGETQYF; CDR3nt: TGCGCCAGCAGCCAGGACCCCTTGTCCGGTAGCGGGGGAGAGACCCAGTACTTC
j_gene: TRBJ2-5; d_gene: TRBD1; abundance: many; v_gene: TRBV4-1; CDR3aa: CASSQDPGDRVLRETQYF; CDR3nt: TGCGCCAGCAGCCAAGATCCGGGTGACAGGGTGTTACGAGAGACCCAGTACTTC
j_gene: TRBJ1-5; d_gene: -; abundance: many; v_gene: TRBV7-9; CDR3aa: CASSLVNQPQHF; CDR3nt: TGTGCCAGCAGCTTAGTGAATCAGCCCCAGCATTTT
j_gene: TRBJ2-3; d_gene: TRBD1; abundance: -; v_gene: TRBV28; CDR3aa: CASSFGQGDTGTQYF; CDR3nt: TGTGCCAGTAGTTTCGGACAGGGAGACACAGGTACGCAGTATTTT
j_gene: TRBJ2-7; d_gene: -; abundance: many; v_gene: TRBV28; CDR3aa: CASRLTGIDEQYF; CDR3nt: TGTGCCAGCAGGCTTACAGGGATCGACGAGCAGTACTTC
j_gene: TRBJ2-2; d_gene: -; abundance: many; v_gene: TRBV12-3/TRBV12-4; CDR3aa: CASSSFQENTGELFF; CDR3nt: TGTGCCAGCAGTTCATTTCAGGAGAACACCGGGGAGCTGTTTTTT
j_gene: TRBJ2-2; d_gene: -; abundance: many; v_gene: TRBV20-1; CDR3aa: CSAPRRSSNTGELFF; CDR3nt: TGCAGTGCTCCCCGACGCTCCTCGAACACCGGGGAGCTGTTTTTT
j_gene: TRBJ1-1; d_gene: -; abundance: many; v_gene: TRBV10-3; CDR3aa: CAISESGSYTEAFF; CDR3nt: TGTGCCATCAGTGAGTCGGGCTCTTACACTGAAGCTTTCTTT
j_gene: TRBJ2-3; d_gene: -; abundance: many; v_gene: TRBV29-1; CDR3aa: CSVSTGASTDTQYF; CDR3nt: TGCAGCGTCTCGACAGGAGCTAGCACAGATACGCAGTATTTT
j_gene: TRBJ2-2; d_gene: -; abundance: many; v_gene: TRBV29-1; CDR3aa: CSVVWDTGELFF; CDR3nt: TGCAGCGTTGTGTGGGACACCGGGGAGCTGTTTTTT
j_gene: TRBJ2-4; d_gene: -; abundance: many; v_gene: TRBV7-4; CDR3aa: CASTWGVGGAKNIQYF; CDR3nt: TGTGCCAGCACCTGGGGGGTGGGGGGTGCCAAAAACATTCAGTACTTC
j_gene: TRBJ2-5; d_gene: TRBD2; abundance: many; v_gene: TRBV29-1; CDR3aa: CSVDGGGGETQYF; CDR3nt: TGCAGCGTTGATGGCGGGGGTGGGGAGACCCAGTACTTC
j_gene: TRBJ2-2; d_gene: TRBD1; abundance: many; v_gene: TRBV19; CDR3aa: CASTLDRGRTGELFF; CDR3nt: TGTGCCAGTACTCTCGACAGGGGGCGCACCGGGGAGCTGTTTTTT
j_gene: TRBJ2-2; d_gene: TRBD2; abundance: many; v_gene: TRBV24-1; CDR3aa: CATRAGGTGELFF; CDR3nt: TGTGCCACCAGGGCGGGAGGAACCGGGGAGCTGTTTTTT
j_gene: TRBJ2-6; d_gene: TRBD2; abundance: many; v_gene: TRBV6-5; CDR3aa: CASSYNVAGAFSGANVLTF; CDR3nt: TGTGCCAGCAGTTATAATGTAGCGGGGGCCTTCTCTGGGGCCAACGTCCTGACTTTC
j_gene: TRBJ2-3; d_gene: -; abundance: many; v_gene: TRBV4-1; CDR3aa: CASSQVLGSAQRYF; CDR3nt: TGCGCCAGCAGCCAAGTATTGGGGTCGGCCCAGCGGTATTTT
j_gene: TRBJ1-2; d_gene: -; abundance: many; v_gene: TRBV28; CDR3aa: CASSLVRYYGYTF; CDR3nt: TGTGCCAGCAGTTTAGTCAGGTACTATGGCTACACCTTC
j_gene: TRBJ1-1; d_gene: TRBD1; abundance: many; v_gene: TRBV27; CDR3aa: CASTIRQGAGTEAFF; CDR3nt: TGTGCCAGCACCATCCGCCAGGGGGCGGGAACTGAAGCTTTCTTT
j_gene: TRBJ2-3; d_gene: -; abundance: many; v_gene: TRBV4-1; CDR3aa: CASSQVVSGGFLSTDTQYF; CDR3nt: TGCGCCAGCAGCCAAGTGGTTAGCGGAGGGTTCCTGAGCACAGATACGCAGTATTTT
j_gene: TRBJ2-3; d_gene: -; abundance: many; v_gene: TRBV13; CDR3aa: CASSLKGTDTQYF; CDR3nt: TGTGCCAGCAGCTTAAAGGGCACAGATACGCAGTATTTT
j_gene: TRBJ1-5; d_gene: -; abundance: -; v_gene: TRBV6-2/TRBV6-3; CDR3aa: CASGGLAENTDTQHF; CDR3nt: TGTGCTAGCGGGGGACTAGCGGAAAACACAGATACGCAGCATTTT
j_gene: TRBJ1-2; d_gene: -; abundance: -; v_gene: TRBV6-2/TRBV6-3; CDR3aa: CASSTRRGDYGYTF; CDR3nt: TGTGCCAGCAGTACCCGACGGGGGGACTATGGCTACACCTTC
j_gene: TRBJ2-3; d_gene: TRBD2; abundance: many; v_gene: TRBV2; CDR3aa: CASSEAPSGSVTDTQYF; CDR3nt: TGTGCCAGCAGTGAAGCCCCTAGCGGGAGTGTCACAGATACGCAGTATTTT
j_gene: TRBJ1-5; d_gene: -; abundance: many; v_gene: TRBV24-1; CDR3aa: CATSVGLDQPQHF; CDR3nt: TGTGCCACCAGTGTAGGTTTGGATCAGCCCCAGCATTTT
j_gene: TRBJ2-7; d_gene: TRBD1; abundance: -; v_gene: TRBV6-1; CDR3aa: CASSERTGMNEQYF; CDR3nt: TGTGCCAGCAGTGAACGGACAGGGATGAACGAGCAGTACTTC
j_gene: TRBJ2-3; d_gene: TRBD2; abundance: many; v_gene: TRBV12-3/TRBV12-4; CDR3aa: CASSGSGSLTDTQYF; CDR3nt: TGTGCCAGCAGTGGTAGCGGGAGCCTCACAGATACGCAGTATTTT
j_gene: TRBJ2-3; d_gene: -; abundance: many; v_gene: TRBV3-1; CDR3aa: CASSQDSTGWRDTQYF; CDR3nt: TGTGCCAGCAGCCAAGATAGTACAGGGTGGAGAGATACGCAGTATTTT